A selection of T cell receptor beta chains follows, all from one sample in a study of PD-1 blockade in mismatch repair-deficient tumors. Using immunoSEQ multiplex PCR, the repertoire was profiled, and TCRdb retains in-frame clones only, with some absent. Of 80,000 to 100,000 clones in the sample, approximately 81% were seen once. This material consisted of peripheral blood, taken 12 weeks after starting pembrolizumab. These receptors came from an adult with mismatch repair-deficient cancer. Each CDR3 is given without its conserved first and last residue.

J	V	CDR3
TRBJ2-3	TRBV5-6	ASSLWGTDTQY
TRBJ2-7	TRBV27	ASRPLAGAYEQY
TRBJ1-2	TRBV18	ASSPGQEGGYT
TRBJ1-2	TRBV6-5	ASSSGQGGGYT
TRBJ2-4	TRBV18	ASSPQTGDSKNIQY
TRBJ2-7	TRBV5-6	ASSLKAAGAVDEQY
TRBJ2-5	TRBV11-2	ASRGRNQETQY
TRBJ2-7	TRBV5-1	ASSLAGGAGYEQY
TRBJ2-2	TRBV4-1	ASSQGGRVGTGELF
TRBJ2-7	TRBV5-4	ASSQEDRAYEQY
TRBJ2-1	TRBV5-1	ASSPTDRGDEQF
TRBJ1-2	TRBV7-8	ASSLGAQTYGYT
TRBJ2-5	TRBV19	ASSIARQGQTQY
TRBJ2-1	TRBV5-5	ASSLTGYNEQF
TRBJ2-1	TRBV10-2	ASRGVAEYNEQF
TRBJ2-1	TRBV6-4	ASSVSSGHSSYNEQF
TRBJ1-2	TRBV7-6	ASSLEVNRGGYT
TRBJ1-2	TRBV5-1	ASSSGTGVSGYT
TRBJ2-3	TRBV2	ASSERLRSTDTQY
TRBJ2-7	TRBV18	ASSPDHEQY
TRBJ2-5	TRBV27	ASSLGDQETQY
TRBJ2-5	TRBV25-1	ASSEWAGTEAETQY
TRBJ2-7	TRBV6-6	ASSKGQGFYEQY
TRBJ1-5	TRBV7-3	ASSLWSNQPQH
TRBJ1-3	TRBV4-2	ASSQDSVGPTAGNTIY
TRBJ2-3	TRBV19	ASSETGAGPTDTQY
TRBJ1-1	TRBV6-5	ASSRQGRGAF
TRBJ2-5	TRBV23-1	ASSHRDSQETQY
TRBJ2-7	TRBV7-3	ASSLSGSANEQY
TRBJ2-3	TRBV5-6	ASSVISGTSDKDTQY
TRBJ1-2	TRBV9	ASSVGQGGYGYT
TRBJ2-7	TRBV11-3	ASSLRSLSYEQY
TRBJ2-1	TRBV7-6	ASSLVPLSSGSGNEQF
TRBJ2-7	TRBV6-1	ASSEPPGDWREQY
TRBJ1-5	TRBV30	AWPPDSERGSRQPQH
TRBJ2-5	TRBV18	ASSPKYLSGSQETQY
TRBJ2-1	TRBV12-5	ASGWWGGQPYNEQF
TRBJ1-1	TRBV6-5	ASSHGSSIEAF
TRBJ1-3	TRBV10-2	ASSESGTAGNTIY
TRBJ1-1	TRBV19	ASSIVAGVTEAF
TRBJ2-7	TRBV9	ASSVASRNEQY
TRBJ1-4	TRBV9	ASSEQGYGTNEKLF
TRBJ1-5	TRBV6-1	AVGTGPDQPQH
TRBJ1-4	TRBV19	ASSSPRGTNEKLF
TRBJ2-1	TRBV27	ASSLGLADYNEQF
TRBJ2-3	TRBV9	ASSAVGLSTDTQY
TRBJ1-5	TRBV2	ASRAGTGAQPQH
TRBJ1-2	TRBV5-6	ASSGTVQGWTYGYT